This TCR beta chain stems from a study of beta chain features in type 1 diabetes (dated by TCRdb to 2016 to 2018). For context, the study as a whole: Mean age, gender distribution, total cell number and subset yield were not different between patients and healthy donors. Regulatory and stem cell-like memory subsets were obtained from only 8 patients and roughly 8 healthy donors, while naive and central memory subsets were obtained from all 28 donors. A total of about 100,000,000 sorted cells were examined across all samples, and RNA yield correlated strongly with the number of cells per subset. The study compared the TCRB repertoires of sorted circulating CD4+ T cell subsets in recently diagnosed type 1 diabetes patients with those in matched healthy donors.

Turning to this clone: What this receptor recognizes is not known. One base away there is no much larger clone; base qualities are not given.

The CDR3 numbers 16 residues from cysteine through phenylalanine. The CDR3 DNA has 48 bases and is translated from base 1. Looking up the germline V gene yields CDR1 LGHNA and CDR2 YNFKEQ. For this chain, trimming is 0 bases at the V end and 5 bases at the J end, and the number of junction bases without a gene match is 8. Each donor gave one peripheral blood draw, roughly 110 mL on average, collected into heparinised tubes. A BD FACSAria II and a panel including CD45RO, CCR7, CD25, CD127, CD95 and CD27 were used to sort naive, central memory, regulatory and stem cell-like memory CD4+ T cells. Every sorted population had a purity above 95%. PBMCs were isolated immediately by Lymphoprep density gradient centrifugation and stained directly without culture. To minimize batch effects, samples were stained and sorted in pairs, one healthy donor with one patient per experiment. Overall results and qualifications from the work: Naive, central memory and regulatory TCRB repertoires appeared to be more alike among patients than among healthy donors. Because cDNA rather than genomic DNA was sequenced, highly expressing activated cells could have been over-represented, although no difference in activation and CD3 levels was found between groups. Only small numbers of individuals were included in the HLA sub-analyses, which left unresolved whether HLA type had any influence on TCRB rearrangement. PCR might favor shorter templates, but patient and control samples were amplified and corrected together, so any skew would affect both groups equally. Fewer insertions and more nucleotide deletions at VDJ recombination sites were observed in patients with type 1 diabetes, implying thymic rearrangement abnormalities. Type 1 diabetes patients showed a moderate but significant shortening of TCRB CDR3 length in all four CD4+ subsets.

The entire isolated RNA was reverse transcribed using the High Capacity cDNA Reverse Transcription Kit, and thus expressed TCRB transcripts were sequenced. Naive, central memory and regulatory T cell samples underwent deep immunoSEQ sequencing, averaging around 4 million total reads per sample. Sorted cells were lysed in RLT buffer and RNA was extracted with DNase-treated RNeasy Micro or Mini kits, depending on cell number. Each cell subset was processed separately to prevent cross-contamination, with patient and healthy donor samples processed together. Using the immunoSEQ multiplex PCR, TCRB sequences were amplified from cDNA into 87-bp fragments spanning the CDR3 region. The amplicons were sequenced using the Illumina HiSeq platform. The study's own analysis went as follows. PCR bias was corrected computationally using synthetic template baselines, and reads within Hamming distance 2 were collapsed, with unmergeable singletons discarded. By aligning reads against IMGT, V, D and J genes, CDR3 length, and insertions or deletions at six rearrangement sites were assigned. Within each subset, clonotype counts were normalized to sorted cell number, after which true diversity and Gini coefficients were computed with the tcR R package. The overlap coefficient, calculated on TCRB nucleotide sequences, was used to measure repertoire sharing. Out-of-frame TCRB sequences from naive cells were analyzed as a proxy for the pre-selection repertoire. TCRdb mirrors the immuneACCESS table, restricted to in-frame sequences. Some clones are absent from its copies; in checked studies, under half trace to an unresolved V gene, and the reason for the others is unknown. V and J calls and clone size are as listed in that table; D and trimming were resolved from the DNA. For this sample the table gives under 300,000 clones, of which roughly 25% were detected only once. 0.012% of the sample belongs to the ten largest clones.

The receptor was derived from a woman younger than 45 with type 1 diabetes. Sequenced input: naive CD4+ T cells from blood. The cell subset or site tag for this specimen amounts to: true naive CD4+ T cells. This chain joins TRBV4-2 to TRBJ2-7, with 9 bases aligning to TRBD1. The CDR3 in this case is CASSQERGQGGNEQYF. The DNA sequence follows: TGTGCCAGCAGCCAAGAACGGGGACAGGGTGGTAACGAGCAGTACTTC.